This entry concerns a single T cell receptor (beta chain). The data stem from a study of identical twins. With no exceptions, donors were healthy Caucasians. The V gene lost 2 bases and the J gene lost 7 bases, with 7 bases spanning the gap. From germline, CDR1 is KGHDR and CDR2 SFDVKD. The CDR3 runs to 12 residues. Each cDNA held unique molecular identifiers, and template switching gave it a universal primer site. One entry per CDR3 protein, called by TCRdb with MiXCR from the 5' RACE reads. The sample contains approximately 620,000 distinct CDR3 sequences, 8.6% of which appear only once. The same data also contributed to another study, on yellow fever vaccine responses in identical twins.

The TCR comes from a woman between 18 and 29 years old in good health. Input material: PBMCs. The chain has TRBV24-1 and TRBJ1-1; D is unresolved. The CDR3 region is CATSDYGREAFF. CDR3 sequence (DNA): TGTGCCACCAGTGATTACGGACGTGAAGCTTTCTTT.